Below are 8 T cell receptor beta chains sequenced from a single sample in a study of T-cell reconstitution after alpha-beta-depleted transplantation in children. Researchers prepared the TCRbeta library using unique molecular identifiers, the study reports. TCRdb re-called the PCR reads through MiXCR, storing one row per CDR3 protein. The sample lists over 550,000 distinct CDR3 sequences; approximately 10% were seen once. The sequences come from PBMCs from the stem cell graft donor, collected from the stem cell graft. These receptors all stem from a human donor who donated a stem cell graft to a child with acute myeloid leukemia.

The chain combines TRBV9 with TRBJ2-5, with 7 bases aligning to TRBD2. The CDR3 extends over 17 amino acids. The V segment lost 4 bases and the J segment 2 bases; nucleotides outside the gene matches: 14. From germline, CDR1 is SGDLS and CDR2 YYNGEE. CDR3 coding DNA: TGTGCCAGCAGCCGGCACTCGCGGGAGACCTTACAAGAGACCCAGTACTTC. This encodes CASSRHSRETLQETQYF.

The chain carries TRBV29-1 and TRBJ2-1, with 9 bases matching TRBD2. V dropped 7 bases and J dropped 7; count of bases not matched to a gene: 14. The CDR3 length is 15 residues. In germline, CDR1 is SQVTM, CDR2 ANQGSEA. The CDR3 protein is CSGESMAGGGNEQFF. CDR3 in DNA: TGCAGCGGCGAATCGATGGCGGGAGGGGGGAATGAGCAGTTCTTC.

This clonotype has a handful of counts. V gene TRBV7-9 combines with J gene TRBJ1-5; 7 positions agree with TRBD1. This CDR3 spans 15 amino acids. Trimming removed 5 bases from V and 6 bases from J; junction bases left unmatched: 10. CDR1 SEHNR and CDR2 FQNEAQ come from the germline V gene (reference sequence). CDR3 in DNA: TGTGCCAGCAGCCGGGACAGCGGAACCCGTCAGCCCCAGCATTTT. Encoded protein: CASSRDSGTRQPQHF. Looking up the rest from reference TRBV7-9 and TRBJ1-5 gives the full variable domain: DTGVSQNPRHKITKRGQNVTFRCDPISEHNRLYWYRQTLGQGPEFLTYFQNEAQLEKSRLLSDRFSAERPKGSFSTLEIQRTEQGDSAMYLCASSRDSGTRQPQHFGDGTRLSIL.

CDR3: CSVVKLAGGETQYF. The CDR3 nucleotides are TGCAGCGTTGTCAAACTAGCGGGAGGGGAGACCCAGTACTTC. J is TRBJ2-5 and V is TRBV29-1; 13 bases are shared with TRBD2. The CDR3 contains 14 residues. The V gene end was trimmed by 4 bases and the J gene end by 5 bases; junction bases not matched to a gene: 4. From germline, CDR1 is SQVTM and CDR2 ANQGSEA.

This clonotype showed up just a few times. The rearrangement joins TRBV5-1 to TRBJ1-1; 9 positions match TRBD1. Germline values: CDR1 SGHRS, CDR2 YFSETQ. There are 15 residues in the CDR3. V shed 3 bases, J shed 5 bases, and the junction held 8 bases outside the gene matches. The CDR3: CASSSNTGGITEAFF. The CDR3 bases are TGCGCCAGCAGCTCTAACACAGGGGGCATAACTGAAGCTTTCTTT.

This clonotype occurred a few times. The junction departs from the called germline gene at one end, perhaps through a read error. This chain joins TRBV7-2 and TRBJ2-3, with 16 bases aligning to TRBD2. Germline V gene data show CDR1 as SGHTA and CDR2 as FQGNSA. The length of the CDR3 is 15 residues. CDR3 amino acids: CASSPPGLAGGREEF. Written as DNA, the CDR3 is TGTGCCAGCAGCCCTCCGGGACTAGCGGGAGGGCGGGAGGAATTT.

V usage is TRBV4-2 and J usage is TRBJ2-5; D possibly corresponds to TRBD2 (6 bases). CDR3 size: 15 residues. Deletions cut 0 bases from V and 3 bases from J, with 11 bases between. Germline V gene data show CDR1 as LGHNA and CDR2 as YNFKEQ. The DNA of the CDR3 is TGTGCCAGCAGCCAAGAGTTGACTAGGAAAGAGACCCAGTACTTC. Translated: CASSQELTRKETQYF.

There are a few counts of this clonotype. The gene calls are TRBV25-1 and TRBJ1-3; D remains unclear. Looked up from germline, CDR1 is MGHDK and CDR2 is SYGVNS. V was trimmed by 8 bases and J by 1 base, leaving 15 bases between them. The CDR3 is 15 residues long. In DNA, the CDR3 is TGTGCCAGCTCCAAGGAGGGAAGATCTGGAAACACCATATATTTT. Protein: CASSKEGRSGNTIYF.